This is a list of T cell receptor beta chains from one sample in a study of blood T cell repertoires in COVID-19. Assay: immunoSEQ multiplex PCR; the TCRdb copy retains only in-frame clones and omits some. This table holds some 200,000 clones, roughly 76% found once. Material for sequencing was peripheral blood. These TCRs come from a woman between 40 and 55 years old with COVID-19, enrolled during active disease. CDR3s include the opening cysteine and the closing phenylalanine or tryptophan.

V: TRBV11-2; J: TRBJ1-5; CDR3: CASSSNTVDQPQHF
V: TRBV7-3; J: TRBJ2-5; CDR3: CASSQTSGSRLETQYF
V: TRBV7-8; J: TRBJ1-1; CDR3: CASSLGQNTEAFF
V: TRBV5-4; J: TRBJ2-1; CDR3: CASSFSWEEQFF
V: TRBV18; J: TRBJ1-2; CDR3: CASSPAWDRGDGYTF
V: TRBV19; J: TRBJ2-7; CDR3: CASRSSGSSYEQYF
V: TRBV11-2; J: TRBJ2-5; CDR3: CASSPPGTGGQTQYF
V: TRBV11-2; J: TRBJ2-1; CDR3: CASSLWGVANEQFF
V: TRBV30; J: TRBJ1-6; CDR3: CAWSFGGRTDSPLHF
V: TRBV28; J: TRBJ2-2; CDR3: CASSFFPLATGELFF
V: TRBV4-1; J: TRBJ2-5; CDR3: CASSHIAGGQETQYF
V: TRBV6-6; J: TRBJ2-1; CDR3: CASSSGQGSDEQFF
V: TRBV7-9; J: TRBJ2-6; CDR3: CASSPSPGQGTSGANVLTF
V: TRBV2; J: TRBJ1-1; CDR3: CASSPGLEGTEAFF
V: TRBV3-1/TRBV3-2; J: TRBJ1-4; CDR3: CASSQGTGGFGEKLFF
V: TRBV20-1; J: TRBJ1-1; CDR3: CSAKQDSFAFF
V: TRBV2; J: TRBJ2-7; CDR3: CASSDARVYEQYF
V: TRBV18; J: TRBJ2-7; CDR3: CASSPGRGRQYF
V: TRBV2; J: TRBJ2-5; CDR3: CASSLGQVIETQYF
V: TRBV21-1; J: TRBJ2-1; CDR3: CASSLRDVASNEQFF
V: TRBV9; J: TRBJ2-2; CDR3: CASTGPYLQGTGELFF
V: TRBV19; J: TRBJ2-2; CDR3: CASKGGPWTGELFF
V: TRBV6-4; J: TRBJ1-2; CDR3: CASSERGGSYGYTF
V: TRBV29-1; J: TRBJ2-1; CDR3: CSVAPGLASNNEQFF
V: TRBV19; J: TRBJ1-3; CDR3: CASRRTGGSGNTIYF
V: TRBV12-3/TRBV12-4; J: TRBJ1-5; CDR3: CASSSGDNQPQHF
V: TRBV19; J: TRBJ2-5; CDR3: CASSIQGAQRETQYF
V: TRBV10-1; J: TRBJ1-1; CDR3: CASSEYLGGITEAFF
V: TRBV27; J: TRBJ2-2; CDR3: CASSPQRKNTGELFF
V: TRBV5-1; J: TRBJ2-7; CDR3: CASRRDRGSYEQYF
V: TRBV18; J: TRBJ2-1; CDR3: CASSPPGNEQFF
V: TRBV19; J: TRBJ2-2; CDR3: CASSIDQLTGELFF
V: TRBV3-1/TRBV3-2; J: TRBJ2-5; CDR3: CASGTGKGGQETQYF
V: TRBV9; J: TRBJ2-1; CDR3: CASSVFGLGKDEQFF
V: TRBV5-1; J: TRBJ1-1; CDR3: CASSPGFMGTEAFF
V: TRBV11-2; J: TRBJ1-1; CDR3: CASTAGGPNTEAFF
V: TRBV7-9; J: TRBJ1-2; CDR3: CASSTPSYGYTF
V: TRBV5-4; J: TRBJ1-1; CDR3: CASSFEGGGTEAFF
V: TRBV11-2; J: TRBJ2-3; CDR3: CASSLQGASTDTQYF
V: TRBV7-9; J: TRBJ2-5; CDR3: CASSSYVGLEKETQYF
V: TRBV7-3; J: TRBJ2-3; CDR3: CASSLSGITDTQYF
V: TRBV14; J: TRBJ1-3; CDR3: CASRGGSGNTIYF
V: TRBV12-3/TRBV12-4; J: TRBJ2-3; CDR3: CASSAMERDTQYF
V: TRBV27; J: TRBJ2-7; CDR3: CASSSSESSYEQYF
V: TRBV18; J: TRBJ1-3; CDR3: CASSSGRVSGNTIYF
V: TRBV11-2; J: TRBJ2-1; CDR3: CASSLDYGHNEQFF
V: TRBV5-4; J: TRBJ2-5; CDR3: CASSLGSAGTVATQYF
V: TRBV24-1; J: TRBJ2-2; CDR3: CATSDFSGRASNTGELFF
V: TRBV28; J: TRBJ2-1; CDR3: CASRETNPNEQFF
V: TRBV19; J: TRBJ1-4; CDR3: CASSERQTFNEKLFF